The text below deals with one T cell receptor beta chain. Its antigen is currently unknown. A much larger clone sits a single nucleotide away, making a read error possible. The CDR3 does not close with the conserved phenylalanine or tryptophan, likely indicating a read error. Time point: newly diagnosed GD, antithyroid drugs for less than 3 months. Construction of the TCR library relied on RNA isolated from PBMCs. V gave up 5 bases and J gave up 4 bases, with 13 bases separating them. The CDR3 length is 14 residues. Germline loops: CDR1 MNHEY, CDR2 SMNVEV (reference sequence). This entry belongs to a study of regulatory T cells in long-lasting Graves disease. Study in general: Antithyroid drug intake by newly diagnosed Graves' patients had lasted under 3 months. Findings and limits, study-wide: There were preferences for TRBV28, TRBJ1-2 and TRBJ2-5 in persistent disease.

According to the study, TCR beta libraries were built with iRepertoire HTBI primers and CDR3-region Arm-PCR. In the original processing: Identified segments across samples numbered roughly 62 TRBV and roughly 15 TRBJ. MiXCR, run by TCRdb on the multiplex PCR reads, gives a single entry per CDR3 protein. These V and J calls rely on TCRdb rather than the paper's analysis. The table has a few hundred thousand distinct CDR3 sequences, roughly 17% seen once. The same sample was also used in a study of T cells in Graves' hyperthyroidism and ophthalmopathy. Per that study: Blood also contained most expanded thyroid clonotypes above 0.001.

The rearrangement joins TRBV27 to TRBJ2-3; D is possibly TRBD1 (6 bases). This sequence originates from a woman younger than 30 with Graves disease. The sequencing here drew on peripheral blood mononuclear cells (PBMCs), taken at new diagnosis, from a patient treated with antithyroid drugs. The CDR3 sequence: CASSTGWHPDTQYS. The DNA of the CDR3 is TGTGCCAGCAGTACAGGGTGGCATCCAGATACGCAGTATTCT.